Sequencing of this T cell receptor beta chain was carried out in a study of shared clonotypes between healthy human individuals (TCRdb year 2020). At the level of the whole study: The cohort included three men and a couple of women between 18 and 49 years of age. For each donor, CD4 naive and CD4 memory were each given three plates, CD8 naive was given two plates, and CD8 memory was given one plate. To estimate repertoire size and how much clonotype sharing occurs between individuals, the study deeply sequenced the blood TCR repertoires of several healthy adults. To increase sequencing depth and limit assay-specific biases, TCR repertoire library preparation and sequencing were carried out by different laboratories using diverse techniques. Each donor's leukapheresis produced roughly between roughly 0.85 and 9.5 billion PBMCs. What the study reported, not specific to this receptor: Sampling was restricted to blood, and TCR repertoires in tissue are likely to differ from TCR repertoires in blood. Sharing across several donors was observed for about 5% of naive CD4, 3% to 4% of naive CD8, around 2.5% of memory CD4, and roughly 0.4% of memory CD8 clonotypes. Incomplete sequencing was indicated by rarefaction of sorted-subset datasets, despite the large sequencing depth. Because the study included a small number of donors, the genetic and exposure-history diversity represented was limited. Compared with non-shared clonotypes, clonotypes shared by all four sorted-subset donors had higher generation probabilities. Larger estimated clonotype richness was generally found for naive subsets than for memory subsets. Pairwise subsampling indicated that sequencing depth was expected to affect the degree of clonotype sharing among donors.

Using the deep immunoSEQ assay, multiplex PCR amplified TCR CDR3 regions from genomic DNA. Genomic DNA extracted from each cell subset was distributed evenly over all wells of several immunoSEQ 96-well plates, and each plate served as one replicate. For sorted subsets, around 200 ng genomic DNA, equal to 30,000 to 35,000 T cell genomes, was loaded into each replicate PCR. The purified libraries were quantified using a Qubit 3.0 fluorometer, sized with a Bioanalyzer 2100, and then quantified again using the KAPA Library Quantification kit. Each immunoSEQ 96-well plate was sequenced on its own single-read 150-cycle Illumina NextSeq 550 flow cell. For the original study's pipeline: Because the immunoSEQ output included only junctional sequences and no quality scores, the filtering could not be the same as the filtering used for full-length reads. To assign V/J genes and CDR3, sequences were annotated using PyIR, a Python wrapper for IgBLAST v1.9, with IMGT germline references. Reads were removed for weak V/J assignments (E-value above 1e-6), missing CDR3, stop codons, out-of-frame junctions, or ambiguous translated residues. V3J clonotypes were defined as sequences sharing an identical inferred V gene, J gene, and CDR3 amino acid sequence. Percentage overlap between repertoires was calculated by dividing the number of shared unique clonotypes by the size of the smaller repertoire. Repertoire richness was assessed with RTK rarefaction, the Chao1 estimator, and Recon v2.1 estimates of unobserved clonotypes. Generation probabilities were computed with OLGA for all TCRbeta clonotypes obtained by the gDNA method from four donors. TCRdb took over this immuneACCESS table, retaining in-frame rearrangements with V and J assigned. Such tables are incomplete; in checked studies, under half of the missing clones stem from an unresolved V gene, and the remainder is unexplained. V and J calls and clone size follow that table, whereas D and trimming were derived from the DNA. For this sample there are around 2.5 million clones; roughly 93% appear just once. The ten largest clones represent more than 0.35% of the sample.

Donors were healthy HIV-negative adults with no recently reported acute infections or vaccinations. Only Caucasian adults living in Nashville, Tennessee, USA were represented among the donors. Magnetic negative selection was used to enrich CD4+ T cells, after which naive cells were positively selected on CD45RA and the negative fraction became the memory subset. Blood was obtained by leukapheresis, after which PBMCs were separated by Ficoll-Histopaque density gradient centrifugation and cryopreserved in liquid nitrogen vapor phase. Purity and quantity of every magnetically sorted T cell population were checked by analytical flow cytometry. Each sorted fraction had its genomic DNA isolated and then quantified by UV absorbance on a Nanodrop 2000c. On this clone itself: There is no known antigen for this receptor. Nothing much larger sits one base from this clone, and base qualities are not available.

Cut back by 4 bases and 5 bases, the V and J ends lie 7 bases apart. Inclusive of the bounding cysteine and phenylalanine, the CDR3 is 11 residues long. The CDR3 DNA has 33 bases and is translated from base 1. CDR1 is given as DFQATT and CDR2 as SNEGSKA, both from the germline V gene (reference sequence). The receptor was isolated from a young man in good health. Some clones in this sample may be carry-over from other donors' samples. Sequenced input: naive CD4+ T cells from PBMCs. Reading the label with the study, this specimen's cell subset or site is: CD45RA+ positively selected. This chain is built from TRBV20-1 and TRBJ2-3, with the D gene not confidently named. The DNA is TGCAGTGCTAAGGAGCGAGATACGCAGTATTTT. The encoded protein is CSAKERDTQYF.